This T cell receptor beta chain was documented in a study of CD8+ T cells in alopecia areata. General study findings and limits: For lesional scalp, especially alopecia totalis/universalis, clonality was higher than in normal scalp.

The treatment was: oral pan-JAK inhibitor, 5-10 mg twice daily. Germline lookup yields CDR1 SGHTS and CDR2 YDEGEE. This CDR3 region has 15 residues. With 1 base removed from V and 0 bases from J, the gap between germline ends came to 8 bases. Following extraction, RNA underwent reverse transcription to cDNA, which served as the sequencing template. TCRdb's copy holds only in-frame clones and misses some; the assay was immunoSEQ multiplex PCR. The sample has roughly 200,000 clones, less than 45% seen once. For this clone: The antigen is unknown.

The chain employs TRBV5-8 and TRBJ1-5; D not resolved. Sequenced material: CD4+ T cells sorted from blood, taken at approximately week 37, from a patient treated with tofacitinib. The TCR sequence derives from a human donor with alopecia areata. CDR3 DNA sequence: TGTGCCAGCAGCTTGAAAACCTATAGCAATCAGCCCCAGCATTTT. It specifies CASSLKTYSNQPQHF. The entire variable domain, with the rest obtained from reference TRBV5-8 and TRBJ1-5, is as follows: EAGVTQSPTHLIKTRGQQATLRCSPISGHTSVYWYQQALGLGLQFLLWYDEGEERNRGNFPPRFSGRQFPNYSSELNVNALELEDSALYLCASSLKTYSNQPQHFGDGTRLSIL.